One and the same sample provided the 13 T cell receptor beta chains below, sequenced in a study of T cells after yellow fever vaccination. TCRdb recomputed calls from the 5' RACE reads with MiXCR, one row per CDR3 protein. This sample carries about 360,000 distinct CDR3 sequences, under 7.5% of them seen once, and the ten largest clones take over 14%. The sample here was PBMCs, taken 5 days after the yellow fever booster vaccination. The receptors were sampled from a man between 25 and 39 years old who received the YFV17D yellow fever vaccine.

This clonotype appeared a few times. The chain is built from TRBV7-9 and TRBJ1-2, with D hard to call. The germline CDR1 and CDR2 sequences are SEHNR and FQNEAQ (reference sequence). The CDR3 has 12 amino acids. Trimming took 4 bases from V and 6 from J, leaving 9 bases between them. This chain's CDR3 is CASSSEAHGYTF. The CDR3, as DNA: TGTGCCAGCAGCTCGGAAGCCCATGGCTACACCTTC. Full variable domain (remainder filled in from reference TRBV7-9 and TRBJ1-2): DTGVSQNPRHKITKRGQNVTFRCDPISEHNRLYWYRQTLGQGPEFLTYFQNEAQLEKSRLLSDRFSAERPKGSFSTLEIQRTEQGDSAMYLCASSSEAHGYTFGSGTRLTVV.

This clonotype appeared a few times. The J gene is TRBJ2-2, the V gene TRBV7-2; 7 nucleotides match TRBD2. The CDR3 is 17 amino acids. V was clipped by 0 bases and J by 5 bases; unmatched bases: 9. Germline lookup yields CDR1 SGHTA and CDR2 FQGNSA. For the CDR3, the DNA is TGTGCCAGCAGCTTAGCGCCTAGCGGTTTTCCAACCGGGGAGCTGTTTTTT. Residues: CASSLAPSGFPTGELFF.

This clonotype was seen ten or more times. CDR3 residues: CSASGGVTGVEYNEQFF. In DNA form, the CDR3 reads TGCAGTGCTAGCGGGGGGGTGACAGGGGTTGAATACAATGAGCAGTTCTTC. This rearrangement joins TRBV20-1 to TRBJ2-1, with D possibly called TRBD1 or TRBD2 (8 bases each). V was trimmed by 3 bases and J by 4 bases, leaving 22 bases between them. The germline V gene encodes CDR1 DFQATT and CDR2 SNEGSKA (reference sequence). This CDR3 is 17 amino acids long.

This clonotype was seen more than once but under ten times. The chain employs TRBV29-1 and TRBJ2-7; maybe TRBD2 (6 bases). Trimming took 1 base from V and 6 from J, leaving 16 bases between them. There are 14 residues in the CDR3. Germline CDR1 reads SQVTM; CDR2 reads ANQGSEA. As DNA, the CDR3 is TGCAGCGTTGAAGGGGGAGGTGGCTACGGCGAGCAGTACTTC. Protein product: CSVEGGGGYGEQYF.

This clonotype occurred many times. V usage is TRBV5-4 and J usage is TRBJ2-2, with D hard to call. CDR1 and CDR2 from the germline V gene are SGHNT and YYREEE (reference sequence). The CDR3 runs 13 residues. Trimming cost V 5 bases and J 6 bases, with 11 bases left between them. This CDR3 is CASSFTLPGELFF. In nucleotides, the CDR3 is TGTGCCAGCAGTTTCACATTGCCCGGGGAGCTGTTTTTT. Full variable domain (missing parts from reference TRBV5-4 and TRBJ2-2): ETGVTQSPTHLIKTRGQQVTLRCSSQSGHNTVSWYQQALGQGPQFIFQYYREEENGRGNFPPRFSGLQFPNYSSELNVNALELDDSALYLCASSFTLPGELFFGEGSRLTVL.

The sample holds a few counts of this clonotype. The chain couples TRBV20-1 to TRBJ2-3; 10 bases align to TRBD2. J gave up 4 bases and V 5 bases, and 9 bases lay outside the gene matches. The CDR3 consists of 15 residues. The germline V gene has CDR1 DFQATT and CDR2 SNEGSKA (reference sequence). The CDR3 DNA reads TGCAGTGCTCCCAATACCCTAGCGGGAGCAGATACGCAGTATTTT. Its translation is CSAPNTLAGADTQYF.

This clonotype has ten or more counts. This chain uses TRBV29-1 with TRBJ2-1, with 9 positions matching TRBD2. V lost 6 bases to trimming and J lost 5 bases; unmatched junction nucleotides: 8. From germline, CDR1 is SQVTM and CDR2 ANQGSEA. CDR3 length: 14 residues. CDR3 bases: TGCAGCGTGGGGGTAGCGGGAGTTAACAATGAGCAGTTCTTC. This sequence encodes CSVGVAGVNNEQFF.

This clonotype has a count of ten or more. The chain recombines TRBV12-3 or TRBV12-4 with TRBJ2-4; D may be TRBD2 (6 bases). This CDR3 is built from 14 residues. V was pared by 8 bases and J by 1 base, with 12 bases between. The CDR3, as DNA: TGTGCCAGCGATCCGGGAGAGGCCAAAAACATTCAGTACTTC. This sequence encodes CASDPGEAKNIQYF.

The chain is built from TRBV7-8 and TRBJ2-3; possible D gene TRBD1, 5 bases. This CDR3 is built from 16 residues. V gave up 1 base and J gave up 0 bases, with 11 bases separating them. Germline-derived CDR1 and CDR2 are SGHVS and FQNEAQ. CDR3 DNA sequence: TGTGCCAGCAGCTTAGGGGTTGGGGCTAGCACAGATACGCAGTATTTT. Translation gives CASSLGVGASTDTQYF.

This clonotype turned up a few times. The chain joins TRBV6-1 to TRBJ1-5; 8 bases align to TRBD1. CDR1 MNHNS and CDR2 SASEGT come from the germline V gene. The CDR3 has 16 amino acids. After removal of 7 bases from V and 6 bases from J, the junction contained 14 bases not matched to a gene. The CDR3 loop is CASTDMGAGGSQPQHF. CDR3 coding DNA: TGTGCCAGCACCGACATGGGGGCAGGGGGCAGTCAGCCCCAGCATTTT.

The chain recombines TRBV7-2 with TRBJ2-7; 7 nucleotides line up with TRBD2. Germline lookup yields CDR1 SGHTA and CDR2 FQGNSA. The CDR3 sequence is 14 residues long. After removal of 5 bases from V and 4 bases from J, the junction contained 8 bases not matched to a gene. The CDR3 is CASSPGGSEYEQYF. CDR3 coding DNA: TGTGCCAGCAGCCCCGGGGGGTCGGAGTACGAGCAGTACTTC.

The sample holds a few counts of this clonotype. The rearrangement uses TRBV12-3 or TRBV12-4 and TRBJ2-7; maybe TRBD1 (6 bases). V lost 4 bases and J 2 bases, leaving 18 bases between the germline ends. The CDR3 covers 16 residues. CDR3 amino acids: CASSYIPGQRTYEQYF. The CDR3, as DNA: TGTGCCAGCAGTTATATACCGGGACAAAGAACCTACGAGCAGTACTTC.

CDR3 in DNA: TGCGCCAGCAGCTTGGGCGCTAGCGGTAGCAATGAGCAGTTCTTC. Encoded protein: CASSLGASGSNEQFF. The rearrangement uses TRBV5-1 and TRBJ2-1, with 7 bases lining up with TRBD2. The CDR3 is 15 amino acids. J was trimmed by 6 bases and V by 0 bases; bases with no gene match: 6. Germline V CDR1 and CDR2: SGHRS, YFSETQ.